This T cell receptor beta chain was identified during a study of blood T cell repertoires in COVID-19. Study-wide background: The samples span acute and convalescent COVID-19 from the United States, Italy and Spain. Sources were T cells, B-cell-depleted T cells, or PBMCs; the material itself was cDNA or gDNA.

As processed by the authors: Amplification from reference gene primers served as the basis for estimated nucleated cell counts. Sequenced by immunoSEQ multiplex PCR; TCRdb stores in-frame clones only, minus some. V, J and clone size derive from that table, while D and trimming were established from the DNA sequence. The sample lists roughly 100,000 clones; around nine tenths were seen once. This CDR3 is 13 amino acids long. In germline, CDR1 is MRHNA, CDR2 SNTAGT. V shed 4 bases, J shed 11 bases, and the junction held 7 bases outside the gene matches. The source material was peripheral blood. The chain carries TRBV6-4 and TRBJ1-5, with TRBD1 matching 8 bases. The source of this sequence is a woman older than 75 with active COVID-19. This CDR3 reads CASSVGQGGTQHF. As DNA, the CDR3 is TGTGCCAGCAGTGTCGGACAGGGTGGAACCCAGCATTTT.